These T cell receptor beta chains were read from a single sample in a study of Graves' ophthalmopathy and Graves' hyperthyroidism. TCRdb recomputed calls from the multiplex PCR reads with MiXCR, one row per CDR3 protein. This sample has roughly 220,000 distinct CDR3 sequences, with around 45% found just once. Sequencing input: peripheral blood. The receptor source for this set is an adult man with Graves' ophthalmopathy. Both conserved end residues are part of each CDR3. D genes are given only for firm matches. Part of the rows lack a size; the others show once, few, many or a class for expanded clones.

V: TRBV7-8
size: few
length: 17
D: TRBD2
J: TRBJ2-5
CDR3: CASSLGLAGGQQETQYF
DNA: TGTGCCAGCAGCTTAGGACTAGCGGGGGGACAACAAGAGACCCAGTACTTC

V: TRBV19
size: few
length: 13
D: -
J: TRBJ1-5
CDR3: CASSSSGNQPQHF
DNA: TGTGCCAGTAGTTCCTCGGGGAATCAGCCCCAGCATTTT

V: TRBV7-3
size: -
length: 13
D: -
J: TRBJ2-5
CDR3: CASSLDIGGAQYF
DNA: TGTGCCAGCAGCTTAGATATAGGAGGGGCCCAGTACTTC

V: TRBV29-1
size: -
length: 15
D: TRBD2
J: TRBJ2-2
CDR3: CSVSRTSGGGGELFF
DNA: TGCAGCGTTTCCCGGACTAGCGGGGGAGGCGGGGAGCTGTTTTTT

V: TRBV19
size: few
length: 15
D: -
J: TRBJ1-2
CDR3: CASTNADTGNYGYTF
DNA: TGTGCCAGTACCAACGCGGACACCGGTAACTATGGCTACACCTTC

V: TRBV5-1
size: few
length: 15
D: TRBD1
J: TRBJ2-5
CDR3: CASSPWDRWSETQYF
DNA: TGCGCCAGCAGCCCCTGGGACAGGTGGTCAGAGACCCAGTACTTC

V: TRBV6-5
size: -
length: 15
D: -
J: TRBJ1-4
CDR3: CASSDRGGGYEKLFF
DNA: TGTGCCAGCAGTGACCGCGGGGGCGGGTATGAAAAACTGTTTTTT

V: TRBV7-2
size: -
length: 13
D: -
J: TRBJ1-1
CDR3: CASSFRPNTEAFF
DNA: TGTGCCAGCAGCTTCCGTCCGAACACTGAAGCTTTCTTT

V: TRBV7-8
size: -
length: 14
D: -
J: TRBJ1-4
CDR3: CASSLSVQNEKLFF
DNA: TGTGCCAGCAGCTTATCCGTGCAGAATGAAAAACTGTTTTTT

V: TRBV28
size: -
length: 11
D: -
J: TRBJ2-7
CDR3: CASLAGGEQYF
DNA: TGTGCCAGTTTAGCAGGCGGCGAGCAGTACTTC

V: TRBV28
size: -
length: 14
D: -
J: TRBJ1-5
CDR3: CASSHTVGNQPQHF
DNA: TGTGCCAGCAGTCATACAGTGGGCAATCAGCCCCAGCATTTT

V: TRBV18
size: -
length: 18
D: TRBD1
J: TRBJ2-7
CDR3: CASSPVAGTGGDLYEQYF
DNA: TGTGCCAGCTCACCAGTAGCCGGGACAGGGGGCGATCTCTACGAGCAGTACTTC

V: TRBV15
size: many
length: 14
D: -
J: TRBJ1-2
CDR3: CATSRDPGVGGYTF
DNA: TGTGCCACCAGCAGAGATCCAGGGGTGGGAGGCTACACCTTC

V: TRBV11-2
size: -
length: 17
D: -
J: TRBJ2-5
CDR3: CASSLDLARGRQETQYF
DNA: TGTGCCAGCAGCTTAGATCTGGCCAGGGGCCGCCAAGAGACCCAGTACTTC

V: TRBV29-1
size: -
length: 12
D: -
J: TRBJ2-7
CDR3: CSAGTGPYEQYF
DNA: TGCAGCGCCGGGACGGGGCCCTACGAGCAGTACTTC

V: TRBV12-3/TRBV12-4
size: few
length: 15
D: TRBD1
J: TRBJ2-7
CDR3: CASSFRRQGSNEQYF
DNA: TGTGCCAGCAGTTTTAGGAGACAGGGATCCAACGAGCAGTACTTC

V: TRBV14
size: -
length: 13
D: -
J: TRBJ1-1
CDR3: CASSQNLVTEAFF
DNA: TGTGCCAGCAGCCAAAACCTGGTCACTGAAGCTTTCTTT

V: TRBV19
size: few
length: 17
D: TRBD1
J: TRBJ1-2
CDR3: CASSIGTGGNSDYGYTF
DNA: TGTGCCAGTAGTATCGGGACAGGGGGAAATTCCGACTATGGCTACACCTTC

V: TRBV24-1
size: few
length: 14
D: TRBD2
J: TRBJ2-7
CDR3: CATSESGRSYEQYF
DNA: TGTGCCACCAGTGAGAGCGGGAGGTCCTACGAGCAGTACTTC

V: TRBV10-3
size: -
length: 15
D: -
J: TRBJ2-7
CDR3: CAISEPRGATYEQYF
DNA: TGTGCCATCAGTGAGCCCCGGGGGGCCACCTACGAGCAGTACTTC

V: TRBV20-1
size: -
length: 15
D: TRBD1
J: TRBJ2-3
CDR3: CSARDGTVLTDTQYF
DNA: TGCAGTGCTAGAGATGGGACAGTCCTCACAGATACGCAGTATTTT

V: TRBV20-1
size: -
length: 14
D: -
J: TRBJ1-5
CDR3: CSARGTLSNQPQHF
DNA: TGCAGTGCTAGGGGGACGTTGAGCAATCAGCCCCAGCATTTT

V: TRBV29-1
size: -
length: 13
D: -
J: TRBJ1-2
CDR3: CSVTRGGGYGYTF
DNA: TGCAGCGTTACTCGTGGGGGCGGTTATGGCTACACCTTC

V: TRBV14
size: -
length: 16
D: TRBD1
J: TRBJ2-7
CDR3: CASGQQKTGGSYEQYF
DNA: TGTGCCAGCGGCCAGCAAAAGACAGGGGGTTCCTACGAGCAGTACTTC

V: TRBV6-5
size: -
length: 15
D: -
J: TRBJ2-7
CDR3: CASSYSGGKDHEQYF
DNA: TGTGCCAGCAGTTACTCAGGAGGGAAGGACCACGAGCAGTACTTC

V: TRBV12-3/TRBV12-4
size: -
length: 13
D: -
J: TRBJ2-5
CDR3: CASSQATRETQYF
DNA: TGTGCCAGCAGTCAGGCAACCAGAGAGACCCAGTACTTC

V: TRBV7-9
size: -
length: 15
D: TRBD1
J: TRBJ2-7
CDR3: CASSSARQGSDEQYF
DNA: TGTGCCAGCAGCAGCGCGCGACAGGGAAGCGACGAGCAGTACTTC

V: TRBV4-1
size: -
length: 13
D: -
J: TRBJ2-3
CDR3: CASSISYTDTQYF
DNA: TGCGCCAGCAGCATCAGTTACACAGATACGCAGTATTTT

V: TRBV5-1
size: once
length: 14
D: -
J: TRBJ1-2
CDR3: CASRPTTGGSGYTF
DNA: TGCGCCAGCAGACCTACCACAGGTGGGTCTGGCTACACCTTC

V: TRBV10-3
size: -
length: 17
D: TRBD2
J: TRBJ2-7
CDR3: CASTSPGTSGRGYEQYF
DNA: TGTGCCAGCACCTCCCCCGGGACTAGCGGGAGAGGCTACGAGCAGTACTTC

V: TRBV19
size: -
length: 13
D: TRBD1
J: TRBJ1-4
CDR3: CASSKAGGEKLFF
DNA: TGTGCCAGTAGTAAGGCAGGGGGGGAAAAACTGTTTTTT

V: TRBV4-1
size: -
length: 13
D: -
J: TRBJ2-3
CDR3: CASSQDGPDTQYF
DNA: TGCGCCAGCAGCCAAGATGGGCCAGATACGCAGTATTTT

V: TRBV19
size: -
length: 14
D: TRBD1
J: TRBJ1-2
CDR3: CASSPSGTGDGYTF
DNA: TGTGCCAGTAGTCCAAGCGGGACAGGGGACGGCTACACCTTC

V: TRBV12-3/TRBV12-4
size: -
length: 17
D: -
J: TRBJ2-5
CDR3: CASSLGWSVAGEETQYF
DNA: TGTGCCAGCAGTTTAGGGTGGTCAGTGGCAGGGGAAGAGACCCAGTACTTC

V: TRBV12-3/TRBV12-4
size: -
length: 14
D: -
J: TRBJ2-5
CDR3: CASSYIGSQETQYF
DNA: TGTGCCAGCAGTTACATCGGGAGTCAAGAGACCCAGTACTTC

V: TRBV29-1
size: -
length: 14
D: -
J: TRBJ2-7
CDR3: CSSQERDVAYEQYF
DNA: TGCAGCAGCCAAGAGAGGGACGTCGCCTACGAGCAGTACTTC

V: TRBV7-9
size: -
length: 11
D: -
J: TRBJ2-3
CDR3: CASSQSDTQYF
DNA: TGTGCCAGCAGCCAATCAGATACGCAGTATTTT

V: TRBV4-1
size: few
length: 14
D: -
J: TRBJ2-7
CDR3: CASSQEAPGYEQYF
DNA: TGCGCCAGCAGCCAAGAAGCCCCAGGCTACGAGCAGTACTTC

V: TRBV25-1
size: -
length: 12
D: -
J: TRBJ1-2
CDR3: CASSEFDYGYTF
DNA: TGTGCCAGCAGTGAATTTGACTATGGCTACACCTTC

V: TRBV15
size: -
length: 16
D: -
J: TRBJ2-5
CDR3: CATSRNGLVGGETQYF
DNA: TGTGCCACCAGCAGGAATGGCCTGGTCGGGGGAGAGACCCAGTACTTC

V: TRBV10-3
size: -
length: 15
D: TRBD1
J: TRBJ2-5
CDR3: CAISESGTGQETQYF
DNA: TGTGCCATCAGTGAGTCGGGGACAGGACAAGAGACCCAGTACTTC

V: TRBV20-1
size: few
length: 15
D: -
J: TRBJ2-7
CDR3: CSATNGEAGDYEQYF
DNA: TGCAGTGCAACCAATGGCGAGGCAGGGGATTACGAGCAGTACTTC

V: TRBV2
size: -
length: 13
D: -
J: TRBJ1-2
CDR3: CASSWTPNYGYTF
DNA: TGTGCCAGCTCCTGGACACCAAACTATGGCTACACCTTC

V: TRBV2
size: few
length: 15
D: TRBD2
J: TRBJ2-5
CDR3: CASSETGLAGGHKYF
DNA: TGTGCCAGCAGTGAAACAGGACTAGCGGGAGGCCACAAGTACTTC

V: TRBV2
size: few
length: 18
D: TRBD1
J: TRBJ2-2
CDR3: CASSPPAGRGRGTGELFF
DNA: TGTGCCAGCAGTCCTCCCGCGGGCAGGGGGCGCGGCACCGGGGAGCTGTTTTTT

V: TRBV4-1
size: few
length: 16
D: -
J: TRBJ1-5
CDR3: CASSQQGRGSNQPQHF
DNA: TGCGCCAGCAGCCAGCAGGGAAGGGGTAGCAATCAGCCCCAGCATTTT

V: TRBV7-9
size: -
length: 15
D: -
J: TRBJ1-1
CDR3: CASSLLRQQNTEAFF
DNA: TGTGCCAGCAGCTTACTTAGGCAGCAGAACACTGAAGCTTTCTTT

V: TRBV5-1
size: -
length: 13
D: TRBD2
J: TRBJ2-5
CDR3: CASTLGGKETQYF
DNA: TGCGCCAGCACCTTGGGGGGGAAAGAGACCCAGTACTTC

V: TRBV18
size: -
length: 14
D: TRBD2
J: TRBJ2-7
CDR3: CASSPGTSANEQCF
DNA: TGTGCCAGCTCCCCCGGGACTAGCGCGAACGAGCAGTGCTTC

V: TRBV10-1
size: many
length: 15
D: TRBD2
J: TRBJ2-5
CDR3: CASSEVAGAGETQYF
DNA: TGCGCCAGCAGTGAGGTAGCGGGAGCGGGAGAGACCCAGTACTTC

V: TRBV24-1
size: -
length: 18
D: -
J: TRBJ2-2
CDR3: CATSDLGGENANTGELFF
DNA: TGTGCCACCAGTGATTTGGGAGGGGAAAACGCGAACACCGGGGAGCTGTTTTTT

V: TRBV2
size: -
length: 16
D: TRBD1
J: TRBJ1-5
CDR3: CASRFSGTGRNQPQHF
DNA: TGTGCCAGCAGGTTCTCCGGGACAGGAAGAAATCAGCCCCAGCATTTT

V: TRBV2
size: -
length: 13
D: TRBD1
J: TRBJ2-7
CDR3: CASIGTGVNEQYF
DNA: TGTGCCAGCATCGGGACAGGGGTTAACGAGCAGTACTTC